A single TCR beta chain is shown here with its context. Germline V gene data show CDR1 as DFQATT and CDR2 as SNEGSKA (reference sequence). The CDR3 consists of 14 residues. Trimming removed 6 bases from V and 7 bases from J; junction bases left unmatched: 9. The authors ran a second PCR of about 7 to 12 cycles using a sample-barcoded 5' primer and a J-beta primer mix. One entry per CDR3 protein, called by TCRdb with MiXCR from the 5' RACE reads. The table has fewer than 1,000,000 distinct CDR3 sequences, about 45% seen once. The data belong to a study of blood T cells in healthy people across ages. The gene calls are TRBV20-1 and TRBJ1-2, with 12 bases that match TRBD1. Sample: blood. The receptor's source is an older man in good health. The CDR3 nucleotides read TGCAGTGCCCCCCTGGGACAGGGGGCGCGTGGCTACACCTTC. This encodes CSAPLGQGARGYTF.